The next 24 T cell receptor beta chains were all read from a single sample in a study of radiotherapy plus CTLA-4 blockade in lung cancer. Profiled with immunoSEQ multiplex PCR; TCRdb holds only in-frame clones, not every one. The data contain some 46,000 clones, more than 70% of them singletons. The specimen was peripheral blood, collected from a patient treated with radiotherapy plus ipilimumab. These receptors were taken from a human donor with non-small cell lung cancer whose response to radiotherapy plus ipilimumab could not be evaluated.

This sequence joins TRBV5-1 and TRBJ2-7; D perhaps matches TRBD1 (6 bases). In germline, CDR1 is SGHRS, CDR2 YFSETQ. Trimming left V 5 bases short and J 3 bases short, with 15 bases between. The CDR3 has 14 amino acids. CDR3 loop: CASRLSGANYEQYF. The DNA for the CDR3 is TGCGCCAGCAGGTTGTCAGGGGCAAACTACGAGCAGTACTTC. Combining the CDR3 with reference TRBV5-1 and TRBJ2-7 gives the whole variable domain KAGVTQTPRYLIKTRGQQVTLSCSPISGHRSVSWYQQTPGQGLQFLFEYFSETQRNKGNFPGRFSGRQFSNSRSEMNVSTLELGDSALYLCASRLSGANYEQYFGPGTRLTVT.

The J gene is TRBJ1-2, the V gene TRBV19; TRBD1 matches at 7 bases. V lost 4 bases, J lost 8 bases, and 10 bases stayed unmatched. Germline V CDR1 and CDR2: LNHDA, SQIVND (reference sequence). The length of the CDR3 is 14 residues. The CDR3 protein is CASSRTGLLRGYTF. The CDR3 DNA sequence: TGTGCCAGTAGTAGGACAGGCCTTCTCCGGGGCTACACCTTC.

This clone turned up a few times. One end of the junction does not line up with germline, which may come from a read error. V and J are TRBV10-3 and TRBJ1-5; D is unclear. This CDR3 has 9 amino acids. Germline CDR1 ENHRY, CDR2 SYGVKD. The chain's CDR3 is CGSNQPQHF. CDR3 DNA: TGCGGGAGCAATCAGCCCCAGCATTTT.

This chain connects TRBV11-2 to TRBJ1-1; D unresolved. Germline loops: CDR1 SGHAT, CDR2 FQNNGV. This CDR3 spans 11 amino acids. Trimming cost V 5 bases and J 6 bases, with 7 bases left between them. CDR3 nucleotides: TGTGCCAGCAGCCTATACGCTGAAGCTTTCTTT. This encodes CASSLYAEAFF.

The chain uses TRBV15 and TRBJ1-4, with 9 bases lining up with TRBD1. CDR3 size: 16 residues. Germline lookup yields CDR1 LNHNV and CDR2 YYDKDF (reference sequence). J was trimmed by 1 base and V by 4 bases; bases with no gene match: 4. The CDR3 spells CATSINRGRTNEKLFF. In DNA, the CDR3 is TGTGCCACCAGCATAAACAGGGGGCGAACTAATGAAAAACTGTTTTTT.

This chain connects TRBV28 to TRBJ2-7; 7 nucleotides align to TRBD1. CDR3 size: 18 residues. J was trimmed by 0 bases and V by 6 bases; bases with no gene match: 17. Germline V gene lookup returns CDR1 MDHEN and CDR2 SYDVKM. CDR3 sequence reads: CASRQALLGTESSYEQYF. The CDR3 coding sequence is TGTGCCAGCAGACAAGCCTTACTAGGGACAGAGAGCTCCTACGAGCAGTACTTC.

The chain carries TRBV10-3 and TRBJ2-5; D is perhaps TRBD2 (7 bases). V was trimmed by 4 bases and J by 4 bases, leaving 13 bases between them. This CDR3 has 14 residues. The germline CDR1 and CDR2 sequences are ENHRY and SYGVKD. The CDR3 bases are TGTGCCATCAGTGGTCCGGGGGGCAGAGAGACCCAGTACTTC. Its translation: CAISGPGGRETQYF.

This chain links TRBV9 with TRBJ2-5, with a tentative D call TRBD2 (5 bases). V lost 0 bases and J 5 bases, leaving 11 bases between the germline ends. This CDR3 is 14 amino acids long. Germline V lookup: CDR1 SGDLS, CDR2 YYNGEE. DNA of the CDR3: TGTGCCAGCAGCGTAGTCGGAGGAGGTGAGACCCAGTACTTC. Translating gives CASSVVGGGETQYF.

The rearrangement uses TRBV25-1 and TRBJ1-2; possibly TRBD1 for D (5 bases). The CDR3 runs 13 residues. Germline CDR1 MGHDK, CDR2 SYGVNS. The V end was cut by 8 bases, the J end by 4 bases, with 14 bases between. The DNA for the CDR3 is TGTGCCAGCGGTTGGCAGGGTGGCTATGGCTACACCTTC. Its translation is CASGWQGGYGYTF.

The chain combines TRBV5-3 with TRBJ2-5, with D possibly TRBD2 on 6 matching bases. TRBV5-3 falls under the ORF class, with uncertain function. V was shortened by 0 bases and J by 1 base, with 10 bases between the two germline ends. The length of the CDR3 is 15 residues. CDR3: CARSLVGGFQETQYF. CDR3 nucleotide sequence: TGTGCCAGAAGCTTGGTCGGGGGTTTCCAAGAGACCCAGTACTTC.

This chain joins TRBV7-2 and TRBJ2-7, with D possibly matching TRBD1 (6 bases). V shed 6 bases and J shed 0 bases, with 15 bases lying between them. Germline values: CDR1 SGHTA, CDR2 FQGNSA. The CDR3 length is 15 residues. The DNA for the CDR3 is TGTGCCAGCAGTCGGACCGGGACATCCTCCTACGAGCAGTACTTC. Translating gives CASSRTGTSSYEQYF.

This clone was recorded once. The chain joins TRBV4-2 to TRBJ2-7, with a possible D match to TRBD2 (6 bases). The V gene lost 0 bases and the J gene lost 0 bases, with 12 bases spanning the gap. Germline loops: CDR1 LGHNA, CDR2 YNFKEQ. This CDR3 region has 16 residues. CDR3 residues: CASSQEIAVSSYEQYF. The CDR3 DNA is TGTGCCAGCAGCCAAGAGATAGCGGTCAGCTCCTACGAGCAGTACTTC.

This clone was counted between two and nine times. The chain is built from TRBV6-1 and TRBJ2-1; TRBD2 matches 10 bases. The CDR3 has 15 residues. Losses at the gene ends were 8 bases for V and 7 bases for J; bases not matched to a gene: 11. The germline CDR1 and CDR2 sequences are MNHNS and SASEGT. This chain's CDR3 is CASFPGASGSNEQFF. In DNA, the CDR3 is TGTGCCAGCTTCCCGGGGGCTAGCGGGAGTAATGAGCAGTTCTTC.

V usage is TRBV19 and J usage is TRBJ2-3; D remains ambiguous. The CDR3 is made up of 14 amino acids. V was clipped by 5 bases and J by 1 base, with 10 bases between them. Germline V lookup: CDR1 LNHDA, CDR2 SQIVND (reference sequence). CDR3 amino acids: CASSQAGRTDTQYF. As DNA, the CDR3 is TGTGCCAGTAGTCAGGCAGGTCGCACAGATACGCAGTATTTT.

This rearrangement joins TRBV6-1 to TRBJ1-2, with D unresolved. The CDR3 is 13 amino acids. Trimming pared 4 bases from V and 4 bases from J, leaving 10 bases between. Germline V gives CDR1 MNHNS, CDR2 SASEGT. The CDR3 loop is CASSVRDSYGYTF. CDR3 DNA sequence: TGTGCCAGCAGTGTACGGGATAGCTATGGCTACACCTTC.

This clone was recorded a few times. The chain carries TRBV18 and TRBJ2-5; 8 bases fit TRBD1. V lost 3 bases and J lost 7; bases outside the gene matches: 7. Germline assignment: CDR1 KGHSH and CDR2 LQKENI. CDR3 length: 14 amino acids. CDR3 DNA sequence: TGTGCCAGCTCACCTGAGGGACAGGACGGGACCCAGTACTTC. It yields the protein CASSPEGQDGTQYF.

J is TRBJ2-1 and V is TRBV9; 14 nucleotides agree with TRBD2. The CDR3 sequence is 18 residues long. CDR1 is SGDLS, CDR2 YYNGEE, per germline. V lost 0 bases and J lost 9; bases outside the gene matches: 11. The CDR3: CASSVAPPGTSGRSEQFF. DNA for the CDR3: TGTGCCAGCAGCGTAGCTCCCCCCGGGACTAGCGGGAGAAGTGAGCAGTTCTTC. Variable domain in full (rest from reference TRBV9 and TRBJ2-1): DSGVTQTPKHLITATGQRVTLRCSPRSGDLSVYWYQQSLDQGLQFLIQYYNGEERAKGNILERFSAQQFPDLHSELNLSSLELGDSALYFCASSVAPPGTSGRSEQFFGPGTRLTVL.

V gene TRBV6-1 combines with J gene TRBJ1-1; TRBD1 agrees at 8 bases. The CDR3 length is 14 residues. V shed 7 bases and J 3 bases; nucleotides not matched to a gene: 7. The germline CDR1 and CDR2 sequences are MNHNS and SASEGT. CDR3 in amino acids: CASITGTGDTEAFF. CDR3 bases: TGTGCCAGCATCACCGGGACAGGAGACACTGAAGCTTTCTTT.

J is TRBJ1-1 and V is TRBV19; D is undetermined. The V end lost 1 base, the J end lost 5 bases, and 11 bases lay between the germline ends. This CDR3 is 14 amino acids long. Germline V gives CDR1 LNHDA, CDR2 SQIVND (reference sequence). The CDR3 bases are TGTGCCAGTAGTATAGCGCGATACGGGACTGAAGCTTTCTTT. Amino acid sequence: CASSIARYGTEAFF.

The rearrangement joins TRBV6-6 to TRBJ2-3; 7 nucleotides align to TRBD2. The V and J ends lost 6 bases and 4 bases, in that order; junction bases with no gene match: 13. The CDR3 covers 16 residues. Germline CDR1 is MNHNY and CDR2 is SVGAGI (reference sequence). For the CDR3, the DNA is TGTGCCAGCAGGCAAGCTAGCGGACTAGTCGCAGATACGCAGTATTTT. Residues: CASRQASGLVADTQYF.

This rearrangement joins TRBV11-3 to TRBJ2-7, with D uncertain. The germline CDR1 and CDR2 sequences are SGHNT and YENEEA. Trimming shortened V by 1 base and J by 2 bases, and 6 bases separated the two germline ends. The CDR3 loop spans 13 amino acids. For the CDR3, the DNA is TGTGCCAGCAGCTTAGGCGGCACCTACGAGCAGTACTTC. Translating gives CASSLGGTYEQYF. The variable domain in full, completed from reference TRBV11-3 and TRBJ2-7, reads EAGVVQSPRYKIIEKKQPVAFWCNPISGHNTLYWYLQNLGQGPELLIRYENEEAVDDSQLPKDRFSAERLKGVDSTLKIQPAELGDSAVYLCASSLGGTYEQYFGPGTRLTVT.

This clone was seen a few times. This sequence joins TRBV19 and TRBJ1-5, with TRBD1 identical over 7 bases. CDR1 is LNHDA and CDR2 is SQIVND in the germline V gene (reference sequence). The junction had 10 bases not matched to a gene; V was cut back by 4 bases and J by 7 bases. This CDR3 is 15 amino acids long. The DNA for the CDR3 is TGTGCCAGTAGTAATGGACAGGCACCGGGACAGCCCCAGCATTTT. This gives the protein CASSNGQAPGQPQHF.

The chain employs TRBV7-9 and TRBJ2-3, with unresolved D. Germline V CDR1 and CDR2: SEHNR, FQNEAQ (reference sequence). This CDR3 spans 14 amino acids. Trimming stripped 0 bases from V and 1 base from J, with 5 bases between. This chain's CDR3 is CASSLAWRTDTQYF. CDR3 nucleotides: TGTGCCAGCAGCTTAGCGTGGCGCACAGATACGCAGTATTTT. Based on the CDR3 plus reference TRBV7-9 and TRBJ2-3, the full variable domain is DTGVSQNPRHKITKRGQNVTFRCDPISEHNRLYWYRQTLGQGPEFLTYFQNEAQLEKSRLLSDRFSAERPKGSFSTLEIQRTEQGDSAMYLCASSLAWRTDTQYFGPGTRLTVL.

CDR3 bases: TGTGCCAGCAGCCGGAATAGACAGGGGGCGAGAGAGACCCAGTACTTC. Protein: CASSRNRQGARETQYF. The chain is built from TRBV28 and TRBJ2-5; TRBD1 matches 10 bases. CDR3 length: 16 amino acids. V shed 6 bases, J shed 4 bases, and the junction held 11 bases outside the gene matches. Per germline, CDR1 MDHEN and CDR2 SYDVKM.